These 2 T cell receptor beta chains originate from one sample sequenced in a study of identical twins. TCRdb used MiXCR to reprocess the 5' RACE reads, holding one entry per CDR3 protein. This table has about 900,000 distinct CDR3 sequences, 9% to 15% appearing once. Another study also made use of these data, one on yellow fever vaccine responses in identical twins.

Sequences were obtained from PBMCs. The receptors were sampled from a woman aged 18-30 years in good health.

This clonotype was observed a handful of times. The chain carries TRBV20-1 and TRBJ1-2; D unresolved. This CDR3 has 13 residues. CDR1 is DFQATT, CDR2 SNEGSKA, per germline (reference sequence). V was trimmed by 4 bases and J by 0 bases, leaving 9 bases between them. CDR3 sequence (DNA): TGCAGTGCTATCGGGGAAGCTAACTATGGCTACACCTTC. It specifies CSAIGEANYGYTF.

Only a few counts were recorded for this clonotype. The V call is TRBV7-9, the J call TRBJ2-5; D uncertain. This CDR3 contains 13 residues. The germline CDR1 and CDR2 sequences are SEHNR and FQNEAQ (reference sequence). With 5 bases removed from V and 2 bases from J, the gap between germline ends came to 9 bases. CDR3 DNA: TGTGCCAGCAGCACGGACGGTCAAGAGACCCAGTACTTC. Its translation: CASSTDGQETQYF.